Detailed here is one TCR beta chain. Its cognate antigen is unknown. These data belong to a study of OX40 agonist ivuxolimab in advanced cancers. On the study more broadly: The patients' treatment was ivuxolimab, an agonistic anti-OX40 (CD134) antibody.

Overall study results and limits: Both blood CD4+ and CD8+ T cells showed clonal growth by week 6 at 0.1 to 3.0 mg/kg. Among the lowest peripheral clonal expansion occurred in 0.1-3.0 mg/kg partial responders.

Sequenced by immunoSEQ multiplex PCR; TCRdb stores in-frame clones only, minus some. This sample has 80,000 or so clones, with more than 85% found just once. Germline CDR1 reads MNHEY; CDR2 reads SMNVEV (reference sequence). CDR3 length: 13 amino acids. V gave up 6 bases and J gave up 4 bases; unmatched junction bases: 1. V usage is TRBV27 and J usage is TRBJ1-5; 9 bases are a match to TRBD1. Sequences were derived from CD4+ or CD8+ T cells sorted from blood, sampled in a trial of the OX40 agonist ivuxolimab. This receptor was obtained from an adult with an advanced solid tumor such as melanoma, head and neck, liver or kidney cancer. The DNA of the CDR3 is TGTGCCAGCAGGGGACAGGGTAATCAGCCCCAGCATTTT. Translated: CASRGQGNQPQHF.